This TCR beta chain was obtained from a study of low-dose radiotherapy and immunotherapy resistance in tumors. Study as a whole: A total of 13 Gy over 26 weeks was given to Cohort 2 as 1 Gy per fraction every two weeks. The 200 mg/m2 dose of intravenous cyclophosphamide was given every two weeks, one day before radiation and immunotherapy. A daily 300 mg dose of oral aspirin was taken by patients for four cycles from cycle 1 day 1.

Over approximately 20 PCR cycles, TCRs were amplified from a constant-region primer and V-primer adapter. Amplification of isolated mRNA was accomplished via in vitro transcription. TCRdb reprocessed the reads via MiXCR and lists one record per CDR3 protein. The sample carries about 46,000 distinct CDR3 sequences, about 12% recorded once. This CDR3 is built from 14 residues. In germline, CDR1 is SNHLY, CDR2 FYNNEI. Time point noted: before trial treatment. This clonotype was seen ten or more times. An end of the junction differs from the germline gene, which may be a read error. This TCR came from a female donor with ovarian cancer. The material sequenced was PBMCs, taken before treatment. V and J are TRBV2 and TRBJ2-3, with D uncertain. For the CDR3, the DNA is TGTGCCGGCAGCATAGACCCCAGTGGTCCTACGCAGTATTTT. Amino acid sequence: CAGSIDPSGPTQYF.